This TCR beta chain was captured in a study of spatial heterogeneity in lung cancer. Study as a whole: The average count in raw reads for each unique TCR and UMI combination exceeded 9.5 appearances.

Noted time point: sample taken at primary tumor resection. No cell sorting; template was whole RNA from tumor, lung tissue or PBMC. MiXCR, applied by TCRdb to the 5' RACE reads, yields one record per CDR3 protein. The sample contains fewer than 18,000 distinct CDR3 sequences, about 3.6% of which appear only once. This clonotype showed up many times. This beta chain turned up in a library designed for alpha chains; as an off-target read, its abundance says little. There are 15 residues in the CDR3. Germline V gene lookup returns CDR1 MNHNS and CDR2 SASEGT. V lost 1 base to trimming and J lost 5 bases, with 14 bases between them.

The clonotype was recovered from a male donor with early-stage non-small cell lung cancer. The sample consisted of normal lung tissue next to the tumor, taken at surgery. This chain links TRBV6-1 with TRBJ1-2; D might be TRBD1 (6 bases). The CDR3 loop is CASSEGRQEFYGYTF. The CDR3, as DNA: TGTGCCAGCAGTGAAGGTCGACAGGAATTTTATGGCTACACCTTC.